These 13 T cell receptor beta chains came from one sample sequenced in a study of cytomegalovirus exposure and HLA in healthy donors (dated 2017 in TCRdb). Libraries were constructed by the immunoSEQ multiplex PCR assay. The multiplex PCR relied on a mix of 60 forward primers for TCR Vbeta segments and 13 reverse primers for TCR Jbeta segments. Drawn from immuneACCESS, this table holds only the in-frame rearrangements with V and J called that TCRdb kept. Clones are partly lost; checked studies trace under half to an unresolved V gene and leave the rest unexplained. For this sample the table gives some 170,000 clones, of which about 71% were detected only once. The ten largest clones capture over 2.5% of the sample. The specimen was PBMCs. The receptors shown here come from a woman aged 25 to 39 in good health and CMV-seronegative.

The genes are TRBV15 and TRBJ2-1; 12 nucleotides match TRBD2. The CDR3 is 16 amino acids. V trimming: 1 base; J trimming: 5 bases; junction bases outside the gene matches: 3. Looked up from germline, CDR1 is LNHNV and CDR2 is YYDKDF (reference sequence). The CDR3 sequence is CATSRGGLAGNNEQFF. CDR3 in DNA: TGTGCCACCAGCAGAGGCGGACTAGCGGGAAACAATGAGCAGTTCTTC.

The genes are TRBV28 and TRBJ2-4; TRBD1 matches at 8 bases. CDR1 is MDHEN, CDR2 SYDVKM, per germline. This CDR3 is built from 21 residues. The trim removed 3 bases at V and 1 base at J, leaving 20 bases unmatched. The CDR3 DNA sequence: TGTGCCAGCAGTTTTGGTTTCTTCGGGACAGGTTCGACCTTGGCCAAAAACATTCAGTACTTC. It specifies CASSFGFFGTGSTLAKNIQYF.

The V gene is TRBV2, the J gene TRBJ2-1; TRBD2 agrees at 14 bases. This CDR3 comprises 16 residues. The germline V gene encodes CDR1 SNHLY and CDR2 FYNNEI. V lost 1 base to trimming and J lost 9 bases; unmatched junction nucleotides: 5. The chain's CDR3 is CASSEGLAGGRGEQFF. CDR3 sequence (DNA): TGTGCCAGCAGTGAAGGACTAGCGGGGGGGCGGGGTGAGCAGTTCTTC.

V is TRBV19 and J is TRBJ2-1; 11 nucleotides line up with TRBD2. The CDR3 sequence is 16 residues long. The V gene end was trimmed by 10 bases and the J gene end by 6 bases; junction bases not matched to a gene: 14. Germline V lookup: CDR1 LNHDA, CDR2 SQIVND (reference sequence). The CDR3 loop reads CATSSETSGIGNEQFF. CDR3 nucleotides: TGTGCCACTTCTTCCGAGACTAGCGGGATCGGCAATGAGCAGTTCTTC.

In regard to this clone: Sequence at one end of the junction differs from germline and may be a read error. CDR3 region: CASSLTDSGLAGGKQF. CDR3 coding DNA: TGTGCCAGCAGCTTAACGGACTCGGGACTAGCGGGGGGGAAACAGTTC. The rearrangement uses TRBV7-3 and TRBJ2-7, with TRBD2 matching 16 bases. Germline values: CDR1 SGHTA, CDR2 FQGTGA. This CDR3 region has 16 residues.

In its sample, this clone was seen once. The chain employs TRBV7-6 and TRBJ2-5, with unresolved D. The CDR3 sequence is 13 residues long. The germline V gene encodes CDR1 SGHVS and CDR2 FNYEAQ. V lost 1 base and J 2 bases, leaving 5 bases between the germline ends. CDR3 nucleotide sequence: TGTGCCAGCAGCTTAGGACAACAAGAGACCCAGTACTTC. Encoded protein: CASSLGQQETQYF.

The chain joins TRBV4-2 to TRBJ2-1; 12 bases align to TRBD2. This CDR3 is built from 15 residues. Germline V gene lookup returns CDR1 LGHNA and CDR2 YNFKEQ. The V gene end was trimmed by 4 bases and the J gene end by 5 bases; junction bases not matched to a gene: 3. The CDR3 reads CASSPGLAGNNEQFF. CDR3 in DNA: TGTGCCAGCAGCCCGGGACTAGCGGGCAACAATGAGCAGTTCTTC.

This chain joins TRBV19 and TRBJ1-4, with D possibly TRBD1 on 5 matching bases. Germline assignment: CDR1 LNHDA and CDR2 SQIVND (reference sequence). The germline V and J ends were trimmed by 7 bases and 4 bases, with 13 bases remaining between them. The CDR3 is made up of 14 amino acids. CDR3 sequence: CASTTWGFNEKLFF. The CDR3, as DNA: TGTGCCAGTACCACCTGGGGCTTTAATGAAAAACTGTTTTTT.

This clone has just a few counts. The V call is TRBV5-5, the J call TRBJ1-6; 8 bases fit TRBD1. The CDR3 is made up of 13 amino acids. J gave up 11 bases and V 3 bases, and 4 bases lay outside the gene matches. Germline V lookup: CDR1 SGHKS, CDR2 YYEKEE (reference sequence). CDR3 in amino acids: CASSWTGSAPLHF. The CDR3 bases are TGTGCCAGCAGCTGGACAGGGTCGGCACCCCTCCACTTT.

The gene calls are TRBV7-9 and TRBJ2-5, with D perhaps TRBD2 (8 bases). The V and J ends lost 7 bases and 3 bases respectively, with 15 bases between them. There are 14 residues in the CDR3. CDR1 is SEHNR and CDR2 is FQNEAQ in the germline V gene (reference sequence). CDR3: CASTFSGTEETQYF. CDR3 coding DNA: TGTGCCAGCACCTTTAGCGGGACAGAAGAGACCCAGTACTTC. The entire variable domain, with the rest obtained from reference TRBV7-9 and TRBJ2-5, is as follows: DTGVSQNPRHKITKRGQNVTFRCDPISEHNRLYWYRQTLGQGPEFLTYFQNEAQLEKSRLLSDRFSAERPKGSFSTLEIQRTEQGDSAMYLCASTFSGTEETQYFGPGTRLLVL.

The chain couples TRBV25-1 to TRBJ2-1; D uncertain. This CDR3 contains 13 residues. The germline gives CDR1 MGHDK, CDR2 SYGVNS. Trimming left V 5 bases short and J 6 bases short, with 11 bases between. CDR3 residues: CASSKTIVNEQFF. DNA of the CDR3: TGTGCCAGCAGTAAAACAATTGTCAATGAGCAGTTCTTC.

J is TRBJ2-7 and V is TRBV2, with TRBD1 matching 9 bases. V lost 10 bases to trimming and J lost 3 bases; unmatched junction nucleotides: 7. The germline gives CDR1 SNHLY, CDR2 FYNNEI. CDR3 length equals 13 residues. CDR3 nucleotide sequence: TGTGCCACCTCGGGACAGGGTATCTACGAGCAGTACTTC. Encoded protein: CATSGQGIYEQYF.

The sample holds one count of this clone. DNA for the CDR3: TGTGCCAGCAGCCAAAACGACATCACCGGGGAGCTGTTTTTT. It encodes CASSQNDITGELFF. The chain recombines TRBV16 with TRBJ2-2; D remains ambiguous. The V and J ends lost 2 bases and 4 bases respectively, with 8 bases between them. This CDR3 contains 14 residues. CDR1 is KGHSY and CDR2 is FQNENV in the germline V gene. The full variable domain, rest sourced from reference TRBV16 and TRBJ2-2, is GEEVAQTPKHLVRGEGQKAKLYCAPIKGHSYVFWYQQVLKNEFKFLISFQNENVFDETGMPKERFSAKCLPNSPCSLEIQATKLEDSAVYFCASSQNDITGELFFGEGSRLTVL.